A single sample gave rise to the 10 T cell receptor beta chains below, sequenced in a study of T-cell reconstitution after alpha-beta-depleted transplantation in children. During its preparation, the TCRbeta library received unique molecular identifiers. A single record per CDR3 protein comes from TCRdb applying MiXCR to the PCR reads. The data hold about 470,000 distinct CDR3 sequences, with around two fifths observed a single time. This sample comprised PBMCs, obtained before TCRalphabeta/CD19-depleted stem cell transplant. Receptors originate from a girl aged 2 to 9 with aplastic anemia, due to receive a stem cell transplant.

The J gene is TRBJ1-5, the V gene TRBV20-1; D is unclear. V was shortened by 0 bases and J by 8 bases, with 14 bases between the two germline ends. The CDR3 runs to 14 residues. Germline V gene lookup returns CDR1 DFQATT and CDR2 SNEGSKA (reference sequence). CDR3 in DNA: TGCAGTGCTAGAGATACGGGGAGATTAGAGCCCCAGCATTTT. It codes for CSARDTGRLEPQHF.

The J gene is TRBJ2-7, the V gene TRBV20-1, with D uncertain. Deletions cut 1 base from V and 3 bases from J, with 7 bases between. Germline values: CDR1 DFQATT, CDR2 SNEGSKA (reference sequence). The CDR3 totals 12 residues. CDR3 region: CSARGSGYEQYF. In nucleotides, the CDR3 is TGCAGTGCTAGAGGGAGTGGCTACGAGCAGTACTTC.

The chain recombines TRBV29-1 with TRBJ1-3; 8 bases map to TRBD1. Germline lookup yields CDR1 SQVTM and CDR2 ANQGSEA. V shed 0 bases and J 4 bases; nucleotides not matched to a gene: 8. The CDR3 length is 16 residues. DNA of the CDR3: TGCAGCGTTGAAGATTTAGGGACAGGATCCGGAAACACCATATATTTT. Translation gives CSVEDLGTGSGNTIYF.

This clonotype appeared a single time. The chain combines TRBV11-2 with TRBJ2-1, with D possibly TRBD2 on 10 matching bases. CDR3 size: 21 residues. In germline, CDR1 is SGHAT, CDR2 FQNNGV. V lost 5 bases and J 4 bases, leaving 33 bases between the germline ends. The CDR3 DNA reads TGTGCCAGCAGCCCGTACCACAGGGGGCGATGGGTAGCGGGGGGATACAATGAGCAGTTCTTC. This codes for CASSPYHRGRWVAGGYNEQFF. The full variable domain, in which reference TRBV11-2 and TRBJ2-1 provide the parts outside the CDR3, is EAGVAQSPRYKIIEKRQSVAFWCNPISGHATLYWYQQILGQGPKLLIQFQNNGVVDDSQLPKDRFSAERLKGVDSTLKIQPAKLEDSAVYLCASSPYHRGRWVAGGYNEQFFGPGTRLTVL.

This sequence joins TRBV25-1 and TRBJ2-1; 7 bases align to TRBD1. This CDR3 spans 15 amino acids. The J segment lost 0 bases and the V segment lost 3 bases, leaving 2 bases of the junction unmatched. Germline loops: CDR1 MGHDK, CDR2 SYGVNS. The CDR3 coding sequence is TGTGCCAGCAGTGAGGGGGACAGCTCCTACAATGAGCAGTTCTTC. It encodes CASSEGDSSYNEQFF.

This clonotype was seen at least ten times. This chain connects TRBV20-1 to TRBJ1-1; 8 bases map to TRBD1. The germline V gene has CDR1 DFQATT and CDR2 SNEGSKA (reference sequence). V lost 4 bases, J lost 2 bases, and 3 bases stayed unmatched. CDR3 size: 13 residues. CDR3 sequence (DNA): TGCAGTGCTAACAGGGGGGGCAACACTGAAGCTTTCTTT. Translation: CSANRGGNTEAFF.

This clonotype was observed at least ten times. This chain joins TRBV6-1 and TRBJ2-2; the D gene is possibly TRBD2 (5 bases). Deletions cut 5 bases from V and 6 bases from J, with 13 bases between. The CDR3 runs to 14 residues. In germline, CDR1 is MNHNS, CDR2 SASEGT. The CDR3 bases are TGTGCCAGCAGTCCGAGCTCGAGGGCCGGGGAGCTGTTTTTT. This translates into CASSPSSRAGELFF.

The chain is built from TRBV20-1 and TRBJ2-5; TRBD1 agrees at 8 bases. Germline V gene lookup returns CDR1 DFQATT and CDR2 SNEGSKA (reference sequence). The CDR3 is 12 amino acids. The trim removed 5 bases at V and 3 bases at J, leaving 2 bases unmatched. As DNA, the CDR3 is TGCAGTGCTGAGACAGGGGAAGAGACCCAGTACTTC. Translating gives CSAETGEETQYF.

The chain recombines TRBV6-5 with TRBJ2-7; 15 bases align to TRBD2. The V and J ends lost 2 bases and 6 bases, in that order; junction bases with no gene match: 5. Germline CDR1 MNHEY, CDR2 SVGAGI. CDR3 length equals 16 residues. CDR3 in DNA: TGTGCCAGCAGTTACGGGGGACTAGCGGGAGGTAGCGAGCAGTACTTC. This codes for CASSYGGLAGGSEQYF.

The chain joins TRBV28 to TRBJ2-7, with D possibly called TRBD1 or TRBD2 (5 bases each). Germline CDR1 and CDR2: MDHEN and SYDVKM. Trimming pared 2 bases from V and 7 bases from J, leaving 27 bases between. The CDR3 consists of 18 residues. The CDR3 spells CASSLDAVGAGKLSEQYF. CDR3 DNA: TGTGCCAGCAGTTTAGATGCGGTCGGGGCAGGGAAGCTCTCGGAGCAGTACTTC.